In this sample, the clone carrying this TCR beta chain turned up once. V was trimmed by 2 bases and J by 6 bases, leaving 7 bases between them. CDR1 and CDR2 (germline): KGHSH, LQKENI. This CDR3 is built from 13 residues. Authors' data handling: Counts of nucleated cells, estimated from reference gene primer amplification, were obtained. TCRdb keeps only in-frame clones here, not all; method: immunoSEQ multiplex PCR. V, J and clone size reflect that table, while D and trimming were determined from the DNA. This table has approximately 300,000 clones, about 90% appearing once. The data derive from a study of blood T cell repertoires in COVID-19. Study summary: From the United States, Italy and Spain came samples of acute and convalescent COVID-19.

The source of this sequence is a man younger than 35 who had recovered from COVID-19. The chain is built from TRBV18 and TRBJ2-2; tentative D call: TRBD2 (6 bases). Sequencing was performed on peripheral blood. The CDR3 bases are TGTGCCAGCTCACCAGGAGGGGCCGGGGAGCTGTTTTTT. It translates to CASSPGGAGELFF.